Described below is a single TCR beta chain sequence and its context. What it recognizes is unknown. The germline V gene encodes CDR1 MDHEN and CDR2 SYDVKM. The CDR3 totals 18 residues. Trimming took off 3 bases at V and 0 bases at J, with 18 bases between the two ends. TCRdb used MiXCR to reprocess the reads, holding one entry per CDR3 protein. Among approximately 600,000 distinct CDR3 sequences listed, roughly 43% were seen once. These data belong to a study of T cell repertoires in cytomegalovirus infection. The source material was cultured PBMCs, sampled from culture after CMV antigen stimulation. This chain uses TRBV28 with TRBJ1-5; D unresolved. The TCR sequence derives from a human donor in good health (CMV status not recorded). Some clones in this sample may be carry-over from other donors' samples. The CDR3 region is CASSFSRLKANSNQPQHF. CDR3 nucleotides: TGTGCCAGCAGTTTCAGTAGGTTGAAGGCGAATAGCAATCAGCCCCAGCATTTT. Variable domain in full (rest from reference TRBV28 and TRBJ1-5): DVKVTQSSRYLVKRTGEKVFLECVQDMDHENMFWYRQDPGLGLRLIYFSYDVKMKEKGDIPEGYSVSREKKERFSLILESASTNQTSMYLCASSFSRLKANSNQPQHFGDGTRLSIL.